A selection of T cell receptor beta chains follows, all from one sample in a study of radiotherapy plus CTLA-4 blockade in lung cancer. The table came from immunoSEQ multiplex PCR; TCRdb's copy has only in-frame clones and leaves some out. The table includes about 88,000 clones, roughly 70% detected once. The input for sequencing was peripheral blood, taken from a patient treated with radiotherapy plus ipilimumab. The receptors come from a human donor with non-small cell lung cancer that progressed on radiotherapy plus ipilimumab. Each CDR3 is given with its conserved first and last residue. D genes are given only for firm matches. Only part of the rows carry a size: once, few, many, or a class if the clone is expanded.

d_gene,abundance,j_gene,v_gene,CDR3nt,CDR3aa
-,-,TRBJ2-7,TRBV2,TGTGCCAGCAGTGACTTAGCGGCCAAGGCGTACGAGCAGTACTTC,CASSDLAAKAYEQYF
-,-,TRBJ2-6,TRBV7-8,TGTGCCAGCAGCCGTGAGACAGTCTTTAGCTCTGGGGCCAACGTCCTGACTTTC,CASSRETVFSSGANVLTF
-,-,TRBJ1-1,TRBV5-1,TGCGCCAGCAGCGCCCCGGGGGGCAAAACTGAAGCTTTCTTT,CASSAPGGKTEAFF
-,-,TRBJ1-1,TRBV29-1,TGCAGCGTCTGGGGACCTCACAACACTGAAGCTTTCTTT,CSVWGPHNTEAFF
-,-,TRBJ2-2,TRBV5-1,TGCGCCAGCAGCTTGTATCCCGACACCGGGGAGCTGTTTTTT,CASSLYPDTGELFF
-,-,TRBJ1-2,TRBV18,TGTGCCAGCTCAGGAGGGGCTGGCTACACCTTC,CASSGGAGYTF
TRBD1,-,TRBJ2-6,TRBV27,TGTGCCAGCAGTCCCCGGACAGGGAGGACCTCCTCTGGGGCCAACGTCCTGACTTTC,CASSPRTGRTSSGANVLTF
TRBD1,few,TRBJ1-4,TRBV13,TGTGCCAGCAGCTTAGCGGGGGACAGGGGATACGGAAAACTGTTTTTT,CASSLAGDRGYGKLFF
-,once,TRBJ1-5,TRBV10-2,TGCGCCAGCAGTGAGTCGTATGTGTTGAGCAATCAGCCCCAGCATTTT,CASSESYVLSNQPQHF
TRBD2,-,TRBJ2-3,TRBV28,TGTGCCAGCAGTTTAGGGTCCAGCGGGAGGAACACAGATACGCAGTATTTT,CASSLGSSGRNTDTQYF
TRBD2,-,TRBJ2-7,TRBV4-1,TGCGCCAGCAGCCAAGAGAGAAGACTAGCGGGAGACGAGCAGTACTTC,CASSQERRLAGDEQYF
TRBD1,once,TRBJ2-3,TRBV11-2,TGTGCCAGCAGCTTAGGGGGGTGGACAGGGGGCACGAATACGCAGTATTTT,CASSLGGWTGGTNTQYF
-,-,TRBJ1-1,TRBV19,TGTGCCAGTAGTATAGATCTGTCGGGGGCACGGATGAACACTGAAGCTTTCTTT,CASSIDLSGARMNTEAFF
TRBD1,-,TRBJ1-1,TRBV25-1,TGTGCCAGCAGTATGGACAGGGCTACTGAAGCTTTCTTT,CASSMDRATEAFF
-,-,TRBJ2-7,TRBV6-1,TGTGCCAGCAGTGTATTCCGAGGAACTCTCCACTACGAGCAGTACTTC,CASSVFRGTLHYEQYF
-,-,TRBJ1-2,TRBV13,TGTGCCAGCAGCTTACTCAGGACAGCTAACTATGGCTACACCTTC,CASSLLRTANYGYTF
TRBD1,-,TRBJ1-2,TRBV5-1,TGCGCCAGCAGCTTGAGAGGGACAGGGAGCTATGGCTACACCTTC,CASSLRGTGSYGYTF
-,few,TRBJ1-1,TRBV6-6,TGTGCCAGCAGTTATGGGGGCCCCTGGGCTACTGAAGCTTTCTTT,CASSYGGPWATEAFF
-,-,TRBJ2-4,TRBV7-9,TGTGCCAGCGACGGGGGTAAACTAGCCAAAAACATTCAGTACTTC,CASDGGKLAKNIQYF
-,-,TRBJ1-2,TRBV4-2,TGTGCCAGCAGCCAAGAATCGCGGGATCTTAACTATGGCTACACCTTC,CASSQESRDLNYGYTF